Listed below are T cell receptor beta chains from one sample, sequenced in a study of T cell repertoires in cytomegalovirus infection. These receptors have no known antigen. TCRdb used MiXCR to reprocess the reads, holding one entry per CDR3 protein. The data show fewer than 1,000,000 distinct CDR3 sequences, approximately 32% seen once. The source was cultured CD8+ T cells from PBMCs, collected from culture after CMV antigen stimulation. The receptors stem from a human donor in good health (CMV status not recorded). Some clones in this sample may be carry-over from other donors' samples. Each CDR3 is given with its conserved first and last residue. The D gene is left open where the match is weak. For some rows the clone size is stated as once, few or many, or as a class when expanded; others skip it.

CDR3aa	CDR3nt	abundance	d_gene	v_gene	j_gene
CASTPMGHGVPDGYTF	TGCGCCAGCACCCCTATGGGACACGGAGTACCTGATGGCTACACCTTC	few	.	TRBV5-1	TRBJ1-2
CASRYPGQGHGDTQYF	TGTGCCAGCAGGTACCCGGGACAGGGGCATGGTGATACGCAGTATTTT	.	TRBD1	TRBV7-8	TRBJ2-3
CASSENGNTEAFF	TGTGCCAGCAGTGAGAACGGGAACACTGAAGCTTTCTTT	.	.	TRBV6-1	TRBJ1-1
CASSYPRQGGTDTQYF	TGTGCCAGCAGTTACCCCCGGCAGGGGGGAACAGATACGCAGTATTTT	once	.	TRBV6-8	TRBJ2-3
CASSPPGGDRGNEQFF	TGTGCCAGCAGCCCTCCGGGGGGGGATCGGGGGAATGAGCAGTTCTTC	.	TRBD2	TRBV7-9	TRBJ2-1
CATSAGFLSYNEQFF	TGTGCCACCAGCGCGGGCTTCCTATCCTACAATGAGCAGTTCTTC	few	.	TRBV24-1	TRBJ2-1
CASSQDPPGGPYNEQFF	TGCGCCAGCAGCCAAGATCCCCCGGGGGGCCCCTACAATGAGCAGTTCTTC	few	.	TRBV4-3	TRBJ2-1
CASSQDLGSAGYTF	TGCGCCAGCAGCCAAGATCTGGGGTCCGCTGGCTACACCTTC	few	.	TRBV4-1	TRBJ1-2
CATSRDGGQGNGYTF	TGTGCCACCAGCAGAGATGGGGGACAGGGGAATGGCTACACCTTC	once	TRBD1	TRBV15	TRBJ1-2
CASSQVGTGNTGELFF	TGCGCCAGCAGCCAAGTGGGGACAGGGAACACCGGGGAGCTGTTTTTT	.	TRBD1	TRBV4-3	TRBJ2-2
CASSPAYSPLHF	TGTGCCAGCAGTCCCGCCTATTCACCCCTCCACTTT	.	.	TRBV6-5	TRBJ1-6
CASSEKGLKLFF	TGTGCCAGCAGTGAGAAGGGACTTAAGCTGTTTTTT	.	.	TRBV2	TRBJ2-2
CASSLRAGGKYNEQFF	TGTGCCAGCAGCTTAAGGGCCGGGGGCAAGTACAATGAGCAGTTCTTC	many	.	TRBV7-2	TRBJ2-1
CASSFRARLQETQYF	TGTGCCAGCAGCTTTCGCGCCAGATTACAAGAGACCCAGTACTTC	.	.	TRBV5-6	TRBJ2-5
CASSSHQGAANEKLFF	TGTGCCAGCAGTTCACACCAGGGTGCGGCTAATGAAAAACTGTTTTTT	many	.	TRBV7-9	TRBJ1-4
CASSEGEQINEKLFF	TGTGCCAGCAGTGAAGGGGAACAGATTAATGAAAAACTGTTTTTT	.	.	TRBV2	TRBJ1-4
CASSYRGSTEAFF	TGTGCCAGCAGTTACAGGGGATCCACTGAAGCTTTCTTT	few	.	TRBV6-5	TRBJ1-1
CASSTRQGINEQYF	TGTGCCAGCAGCACCCGACAGGGTATCAACGAGCAGTACTTC	many	TRBD1	TRBV7-2	TRBJ2-7
CASSYDVAGRRDTQYF	TGTGCCAGCAGTTACGACGTAGCGGGGCGCAGAGATACGCAGTATTTT	few	TRBD2	TRBV6-5	TRBJ2-3
CASSLARTALSSGNTIYF	TGTGCCAGCAGCTTAGCGCGGACTGCCCTGAGCTCTGGAAACACCATATATTTT	many	.	TRBV7-8	TRBJ1-3
CASTFIGTGHTGELFF	TGTGCCAGCACTTTTATCGGGACAGGACACACCGGGGAGCTGTTTTTT	once	TRBD1	TRBV27	TRBJ2-2
CASSPSGGIPYEQYF	TGTGCCAGCAGCCCCTCGGGGGGAATCCCCTACGAGCAGTACTTC	few	TRBD2	TRBV7-6	TRBJ2-7
CASSSLPDRGVIQETQYF	TGTGCCAGCAGCTCCCTTCCTGACAGGGGTGTGATACAAGAGACCCAGTACTTC	few	TRBD1	TRBV7-6	TRBJ2-5
CASSLDAGDAFYGYTF	TGTGCCAGCAGCTTAGATGCCGGGGACGCATTCTATGGCTACACCTTC	.	.	TRBV7-2	TRBJ1-2
CASSPGLWTGELFF	TGTGCCAGCAGTCCCGGACTCTGGACCGGGGAGCTGTTTTTT	many	.	TRBV12-3/TRBV12-4	TRBJ2-2
CASRIPGQGYNEQFF	TGTGCCAGCAGAATTCCGGGACAGGGATACAATGAGCAGTTCTTC	once	TRBD1	TRBV2	TRBJ2-1
CASSLFETAMDIQYF	TGTGCCAGCAGCTTATTTGAGACAGCAATGGACATTCAGTACTTC	few	.	TRBV7-9	TRBJ2-4
CISVSEARGRKTQYF	.	many	.	TRBV7-5	TRBJ2-5
CASSLASTSRHEQFF	TGTGCCAGCAGCTTAGCCTCGACTAGTAGGCATGAGCAGTTCTTC	many	.	TRBV7-2	TRBJ2-1
CASSFNSGPSYNEQFF	TGTGCCAGCAGTTTTAATAGCGGGCCCTCCTACAATGAGCAGTTCTTC	few	TRBD2	TRBV27	TRBJ2-1
CASSPWDRQETQYF	TGTGCCAGCAGCCCTTGGGACAGGCAAGAGACCCAGTACTTC	.	TRBD1	TRBV7-9	TRBJ2-5
CASLTNTGELFF	TGTGCCAGTCTCACGAACACCGGGGAGCTGTTTTTT	.	.	TRBV19	TRBJ2-2
CASSIRRTVEAFF	TGTGCCAGTAGTATTCGTCGGACAGTTGAAGCTTTCTTT	.	.	TRBV19	TRBJ1-1
CASSYSGQWGSEAFF	TGTGCCAGCAGTTACTCGGGACAGTGGGGATCGGAAGCTTTCTTT	.	TRBD1	TRBV6-6	TRBJ1-1
CASSEKTGRNTEAFF	TGTGCCAGCAGTGAAAAGACAGGGAGGAACACTGAAGCTTTCTTT	.	TRBD1	TRBV25-1	TRBJ1-1
CASSLRQRGKETQYF	TGTGCCAGCAGCTTAAGACAGAGGGGGAAAGAGACCCAGTACTTC	few	.	TRBV13	TRBJ2-5
CASTDRYTEAFF	TGTGCCAGCACCGACAGATACACTGAAGCTTTCTTT	few	.	TRBV7-9	TRBJ1-1